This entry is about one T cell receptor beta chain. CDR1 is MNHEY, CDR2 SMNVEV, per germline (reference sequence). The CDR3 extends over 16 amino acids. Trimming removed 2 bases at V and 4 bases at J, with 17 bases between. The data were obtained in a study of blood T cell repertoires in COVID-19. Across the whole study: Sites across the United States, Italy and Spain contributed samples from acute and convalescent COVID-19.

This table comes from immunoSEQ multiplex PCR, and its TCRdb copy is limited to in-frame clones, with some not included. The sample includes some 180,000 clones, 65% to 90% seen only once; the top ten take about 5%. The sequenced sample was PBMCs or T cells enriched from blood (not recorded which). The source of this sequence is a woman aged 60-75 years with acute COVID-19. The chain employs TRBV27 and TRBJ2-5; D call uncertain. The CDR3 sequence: CASSLIPSAEVETQYF. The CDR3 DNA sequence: TGTGCCAGCAGTTTAATCCCCTCTGCAGAGGTAGAGACCCAGTACTTC.